This entry lists 12 T cell receptor beta chains sequenced from one sample in a study of a mutant IDH1 vaccine in newly diagnosed glioma. TCRdb's copy holds only in-frame clones and misses some; the assay was immunoSEQ multiplex PCR. This sample has around 100,000 clones, with 89% found just once. Their recognized antigens are unknown. This sample's time point: week 47, end of study. Each dose delivered 300 ug of mutant IDH1 20-mer peptide subcutaneously with imiquimod. The sample here was PBMCs, taken from a glioma patient whose treatment included an IDH1 peptide vaccine. Every receptor here comes from a woman aged 50 to 65 with glioma.

The chain carries TRBV5-4 and TRBJ2-6; D unclear. V lost 1 base to trimming and J lost 0 bases, with 11 bases between them. This CDR3 region has 17 residues. Germline lookup yields CDR1 SGHNT and CDR2 YYREEE (reference sequence). CDR3 amino acids: CASSLLFFDSGANVLTF. CDR3 nucleotides: TGTGCCAGCAGCTTGTTATTCTTTGACTCTGGGGCCAACGTCCTGACTTTC.

The rearrangement joins TRBV5-1 to TRBJ2-1, with D maybe TRBD1 (6 bases). The CDR3 has 12 amino acids. Germline V lookup: CDR1 SGHRS, CDR2 YFSETQ. V was shortened by 5 bases and J by 9 bases, with 12 bases between the two germline ends. CDR3 bases: TGCGCCAGCAGTCGCCAAGGGGGTGAGCAGTTCTTC. This gives the protein CASSRQGGEQFF. Combining the CDR3 with reference TRBV5-1 and TRBJ2-1 gives the whole variable domain KAGVTQTPRYLIKTRGQQVTLSCSPISGHRSVSWYQQTPGQGLQFLFEYFSETQRNKGNFPGRFSGRQFSNSRSEMNVSTLELGDSALYLCASSRQGGEQFFGPGTRLTVL.

This chain joins TRBV5-1 and TRBJ2-5; TRBD2 agrees at 12 bases. The CDR3 sequence is 16 residues long. Germline trimming cut 0 bases from V and 4 bases from J; bases unmatched to any gene: 4. Per the germline V gene, CDR1 is SGHRS and CDR2 is YFSETQ. The chain's CDR3 is CASSLEGTSGPETQYF. The DNA of the CDR3 is TGCGCCAGCAGCTTGGAGGGGACTAGCGGGCCAGAGACCCAGTACTTC.

This sequence joins TRBV14 and TRBJ2-1, with 16 bases that match TRBD2. The V segment lost 6 bases and the J segment 9 bases; nucleotides outside the gene matches: 5. This CDR3 is 15 amino acids long. Germline values: CDR1 SGHDN, CDR2 FVKESK. CDR3: CASSPGTSGRVEQFF. The CDR3 DNA follows: TGTGCCAGCAGTCCCGGGACTAGCGGGAGGGTTGAGCAGTTCTTC.

CDR3 loop: CASTPLAAFYEQYF. DNA for the CDR3: TGTGCCAGCACCCCCCTGGCAGCTTTCTACGAGCAGTACTTC. V usage is TRBV5-5 and J usage is TRBJ2-7; no definite D call. This CDR3 comprises 14 residues. Germline-derived CDR1 and CDR2 are SGHKS and YYEKEE (reference sequence). Trimming took 6 bases from V and 3 from J, leaving 16 bases between them.

The chain has TRBV5-1 and TRBJ2-1, with 13 bases aligning to TRBD2. CDR1 and CDR2 from the germline V gene are SGHRS and YFSETQ. After removal of 1 base from V and 6 bases from J, the junction contained 4 bases not matched to a gene. This CDR3 has 16 amino acids. CDR3 in DNA: TGCGCCAGCAGCTTGTACGGACTAGCGGGGGCCAATGAGCAGTTCTTC. Its translation is CASSLYGLAGANEQFF.

V is TRBV5-6 and J is TRBJ2-7, with D perhaps given as TRBD1 or TRBD2 (5 bases each). V was cut by 4 bases and J by 1 base, with 12 bases left in between. The CDR3 totals 14 residues. CDR1 and CDR2 (germline): SGHDT, YYEEEE. As DNA, the CDR3 is TGTGCCAGCAGCCGCCGGGACGGATCCTACGAGCAGTACTTC. This sequence encodes CASSRRDGSYEQYF.

The chain has TRBV11-2 and TRBJ2-1; 9 bases agree with TRBD2. This CDR3 comprises 18 residues. Germline V gene data show CDR1 as SGHAT and CDR2 as FQNNGV. The ends lost 3 bases at V and 1 base at J; junction bases unmatched: 10. The CDR3 sequence: CASSFRHSGSRSYNEQFF. The CDR3 DNA follows: TGTGCCAGCAGCTTCCGTCATAGCGGGAGTAGATCCTACAATGAGCAGTTCTTC.

The V call is TRBV11-2, the J call TRBJ2-7, with D perhaps matching TRBD1 (5 bases). Germline V gene sequence: CDR1 SGHAT, CDR2 FQNNGV. The length of the CDR3 is 13 residues. Between the trimmed V and J ends, which lost 6 bases and 3 bases, there was a span of 12 bases. CDR3 coding DNA: TGTGCCAGCAGGACAGACATGAACTACGAGCAGTACTTC. It is translated as CASRTDMNYEQYF.

This rearrangement joins TRBV11-2 to TRBJ2-1; weak D call: TRBD2 (5 bases). The V and J ends lost 3 bases and 10 bases respectively, with 7 bases between them. The CDR3 contains 11 residues. The germline V gene has CDR1 SGHAT and CDR2 FQNNGV. CDR3 residues: CASSFRREQFF. CDR3 coding DNA: TGTGCCAGCAGCTTCCGGAGGGAGCAGTTCTTC.

This clone was picked up a small number of times. This sequence joins TRBV6-6 and TRBJ1-1; TRBD1 is a possible D gene (6 bases). The germline CDR1 and CDR2 sequences are MNHNY and SVGAGI (reference sequence). V lost 4 bases, J lost 1 base, and 7 bases lay in between. The CDR3 consists of 13 residues. The CDR3 is CASSWDTNTEAFF. CDR3 sequence (DNA): TGTGCCAGCAGTTGGGACACGAACACTGAAGCTTTCTTT.

The rearrangement joins TRBV2 to TRBJ2-3; 8 bases map to TRBD2. The V segment lost 3 bases and the J segment 5 bases; nucleotides outside the gene matches: 7. Germline CDR1 SNHLY, CDR2 FYNNEI. This CDR3 has 15 amino acids. CDR3 bases: TGTGCCAGCAGTGAGGGACTAGGTCCTAGAGATACGCAGTATTTT. Translating it yields CASSEGLGPRDTQYF.